Listed here is a single T cell receptor (beta chain). TCRbeta library preparation incorporated unique molecular identifiers. TCRdb redid the calling of the PCR reads with MiXCR, one entry per CDR3 protein. The sample holds over 550,000 distinct CDR3 sequences; under 12% are singletons and the top ten take 4%. This CDR3 comprises 15 residues. Trimming removed 3 bases at V and 3 bases at J, with 16 bases between. CDR1 is SGHRS, CDR2 YFSETQ, per germline. This entry belongs to a study of T-cell reconstitution after alpha-beta-depleted transplantation in children. The sample in question was PBMCs from the stem cell graft donor, obtained from the stem cell graft. The receptor was derived from a human donor who donated a stem cell graft to a child with acute myeloid leukemia. The genes are TRBV5-1 and TRBJ2-7; a possible D gene is TRBD2 (6 bases). The CDR3 spells CASSSAVGLDYEQYF. The CDR3 DNA is TGCGCCAGCAGCTCTGCCGTGGGACTTGACTACGAGCAGTACTTC.